Reported below is one T cell receptor beta chain. The source of the sample is a study of cytomegalovirus exposure and HLA in healthy donors. Researchers ran the PCR with 60 Vbeta and 13 Jbeta primers. Measured with immunoSEQ multiplex PCR; TCRdb has only the in-frame clones, and not every one. The repertoire holds some 150,000 clones, 80% to 85% seen once, with less than 3.5% in the top ten. This sequence originates from a woman younger than 45 in good health and CMV-seronegative. Source material: PBMCs.

The DNA of the CDR3 is TGCGCCAGCAGCCAAGATCTCCGACAGGGTACAGAGACCCAGTACTTC. This gives the protein CASSQDLRQGTETQYF. The gene calls are TRBV4-1 and TRBJ2-5; 7 bases align to TRBD1. Trimming cost V 0 bases and J 4 bases; bases outside gene matches: 8. CDR1 and CDR2 (germline): MGHRA, YSYEKL. The CDR3 has 16 amino acids.